This T cell receptor beta chain was captured by sequencing in a study of cytomegalovirus exposure and HLA in healthy donors. Overall study findings and caveats: Specificity for CMV antigens was confirmed in vitro for three of the CMV-associated chains. The study flagged roughly 160 TCR beta chains as cytomegalovirus-associated. A later analysis found first-cohort TCR clusters tended to co-occur in the approximately 120 validation repertoires.

Repertoires were generated with immunoSEQ multiplex PCR, while TCRdb's copy carries only in-frame clones and drops some. Among 110,000 or so clones listed, around 82% were seen once. In regard to this clone: The antigen is undetermined.

Separate from the approximately 670-subject first cohort was the approximately 120-subject validation cohort, to which the donors belonged. The V segment lost 8 bases and the J segment 2 bases; nucleotides outside the gene matches: 6. CDR1 and CDR2 (germline): MNHNS, SASEGT. CDR3 length: 13 amino acids. The genes are TRBV6-1 and TRBJ2-7; 7 bases match TRBD1. The TCR comes from a woman under 30 in good health and CMV-seronegative. The sample consisted of PBMCs. CDR3 sequence reads: CASGTGTAYEQYF. The CDR3 DNA reads TGTGCCAGCGGGACCGGGACAGCCTACGAGCAGTACTTC.